This TCR beta chain was captured in a study of post-analysis software for immune sequencing data. Prepared TCR beta cDNA libraries contained unique molecular identifiers. Once roughly 0.9 to 10 million T cells were used, roughly 500,000 cDNA molecules resulted. TCRdb ran MiXCR on the PCR reads and lists one entry per CDR3 protein. Seen here are roughly 800,000 distinct CDR3 sequences, 53% observed once, and the top ten hold over 4%. The CDR3 is 16 amino acids. The V end was cut by 4 bases, the J end by 0 bases, with 17 bases between. Germline V lookup: CDR1 SGHKS, CDR2 YYEKEE (reference sequence). Notes on the study in general: Compared with controls, patients had more of about five TRBV segments, including TRBV5-6, TRBV5-1 and TRBV20-1.

Remarks on this clonotype: Its cognate antigen is unknown.

This TCR derives from a girl aged 10 to 17 with multiple sclerosis. The sample consisted of blood. This chain connects TRBV5-5 to TRBJ2-7, with D unclear. This chain's CDR3 is CASSNNKGRSSYEQYF. CDR3 nucleotides: TGTGCCAGCAGCAACAACAAGGGCCGAAGCTCCTACGAGCAGTACTTC.